This T cell receptor beta chain was profiled in a study of cytomegalovirus exposure and HLA in healthy donors (dated by TCRdb to 2017 to 2019). Some background on the complete study: In an earlier analysis of some 550 of the donors, roughly 300 Gb of sequence data and 117 million unique TCR beta sequences from 180 million or so T cells were reported. Around 320 gigabases of sequencing data and approximately 80 million unique TCR sequences were included in an early release covering about 600 HLA-typed donors. Of the roughly 410 genotyped donors, approximately 80% were placed in the genetic ancestry cluster associated with self-reported Caucasian donors. The study aimed to test whether signatures of past pathogen exposure could be identified by cataloging public T cell receptors. Using immunosequencing, the study profiled T cell repertoires from 666 subjects and related those repertoires to cytomegalovirus serostatus. Along with the approximately 600-subject first cohort, a separate validation cohort of some 130 different subjects was used. To predict cytomegalovirus infection status, the study combined high-throughput TCR immunosequencing, statistical association of individual TCRs with disease status, and machine learning. A later analysis re-examined previously published TCR beta repertoires from just over 650 donors and added high-resolution HLA genotyping to investigate patterns of TCR occurrence. Rather than drawing on any new phenotypic data, the later analysis identified candidate immune exposures from TCR beta sequences and the way those sequences occurred across donors. To decide whether each TCR beta V gene segment behaved as functional or pseudogenic, an earlier analysis of some 600 of the donors relied on high-throughput TCR beta sequencing. Donor age, sex, ethnicity and CMV serostatus were compiled alongside the repertoire data. A later genetic analysis used genome-wide SNP genotypes for about 60% of the 666 donors, treating that subset as a discovery cohort. Every discovery cohort repertoire had been produced on one sequencing platform. HLA typing covered class I and class II loci at four-digit resolution. The number of donors typed differed by locus, with 629-630 for A, B, C, DRB1 and DQB1, 522 for DQA1, 606 for DPA1, and around 450 for DPB1. Several DR-DQ haplotypes were treated as single units for association and clustering because of strong linkage in the cohort. On average, roughly 250,000 unique TCR beta nucleotide sequences were sequenced per donor among more than 350 genotyped donors of the cohort, with roughly 18% of those sequences being non-productive. The investigation overall reported the following: Compared with equally common non-associated chains, HLA-associated TCR beta chains in a later analysis were more clonally expanded and had lower generation probabilities. Most TCR sequences were observed very rarely across donors, whereas some public TCRs were present in many individuals. A later analysis reported that several top co-occurrence clusters appeared linked to parvovirus B19, influenza, CMV and Epstein-Barr virus. A group of highly shared sequence variants was considered likely to be a technical artifact of the sequencing pipeline. A later genetic analysis associated a missense DCLRE1C variant with V-gene and J-gene trimming of TCR beta chains, and an independent cohort replicated the association. In vitro tests confirmed that three of the cytomegalovirus-associated TCR beta chains recognize cytomegalovirus antigens. The authors suggested that the approach could potentially be generalized to other disease states and immunological phenotypes. In this cohort, only TCR beta chains were sequenced, and detectable features were limited by the absence of alpha or paired-chain data. The study listed approximately 160 TCR beta chains as associated with cytomegalovirus. An earlier analysis of approximately 590 of the donors showed that most TCR beta V segments appeared in productive rearrangements either about 87% or about 30% of the time, which broadly matched IMGT annotations. About 17 rarely observed V segments, including chromosome 9 orphons, were excluded from the earlier analysis of a few hundred of the donors because counts were too low. The 87-base-pair reads could not distinguish some IMGT-functional V segments, including TRBV6-2 and TRBV6-3, so those segments were excluded. The classifier was reported to diagnose cytomegalovirus status with high specificity and sensitivity in both the original cohort and the validation cohort. Because some donors lacked HLA typing at each locus, the association tests relied only on the typed subset. Presence/absence analyses assumed roughly uniform sequencing depth across donors, an assumption that may not hold. Linkage disequilibrium might explain the correlated functional status among segregating V segments, but an unknown experimental factor could not be ruled out. A further reported finding was that TCR beta sequences accurately predicted the HLA-A and HLA-B alleles for most subjects in the first cohort. Assigning TCR associations to individual alleles was difficult when HLA alleles, especially DR and DQ, strongly co-occurred. A later analysis found that most CMV-associated TCR beta chains appeared HLA-restricted, with HLA associations seemingly driven largely by CMV exposure. At a false discovery rate of 0.05, a later analysis linked approximately 18,000 TCR beta sequences to specific HLA alleles. Immune exposure information for the cohort was limited to CMV serostatus. According to a later genetic analysis, donors in an Asian-associated ancestry cluster had fewer N-insertions in productive TCRs than the approximately 700-donor mean. In a later analysis, the rate of TCR association differed among HLA loci, with DRB1 alleles having the most associated TCRs and HLA-C alleles having the fewest.

Library preparation was by the immunoSEQ multiplex PCR assay. The multiplex PCR relied on a mix of 60 forward primers for TCR Vbeta segments and 13 reverse primers for TCR Jbeta segments. Amplification of the CDR3 region of rearranged TCR beta genes was performed with a multiplex PCR assay on genomic DNA. Amplified TCR beta libraries were sequenced as 87-base-pair reads on the Illumina HiSeq System. In the paper's pipeline: In a later analysis, approximately 74 million unique TCR beta chains were counted across the 650 to 750 repertoires, and about 10 million of these chains were shared by at least two donors. Raw reads were error-corrected and collapsed into unique sequences by a nearest-neighbor algorithm in which closely related sequences were merged to remove PCR and sequencing errors. Alignment of CDR3 sequences to IMGT reference sequences was used to assign V, D and J gene segments. Each retained sequence needed at least a six-nucleotide match to both a V gene segment and a J gene segment. Rearrangements were classified as productive when the CDR3 lacked stop codons and remained in frame with V and J, and all other rearrangements were classified as non-productive. Following IMGT convention, CDR3 was defined as the stretch from the second conserved V-encoded cysteine up to the conserved J-encoded phenylalanine. The earlier analysis of about 620 of the donors excluded sequences that lacked an unambiguous match to a single V gene segment. In an earlier analysis of several hundred of the donors, a V segment was called functional when productive rearrangements were above 56.7%, and segregating when the standard deviation between donors exceeded 5%. To diagnose cytomegalovirus status from the catalog of TCR beta chain sequences, a statistical classification framework was built. In a later analysis, V and J genes were assigned by comparing TCR nucleotide sequences against IMGT/GENE-DB human TR gene sequences. In a later analysis, CDR3 sequences and most-parsimonious VDJ recombination scenarios were assigned using the TCRdist pipeline. A later analysis defined each TCR beta chain by its CDR3 amino acid sequence plus V-gene family, and excluded reads lacking a unique V-gene family. As a way to deal with suspected cross-contamination and a sequencing artifact, a later analysis dropped 500 to 700 nucleotide sequences that were highly shared and had low generation probability. In a later analysis, a clonal expansion index for each public chain was calculated from normalized within-repertoire ranks of inferred template counts. Generation probabilities in a later analysis came from a VDJ recombination model fitted to out-of-frame rearrangements, and those results were checked against IGoR. In a later analysis, TCR-TCR, TCR-HLA and TCR-CMV co-occurrence was scored with hypergeometric tests, and a repertoire-size bias correction was applied to TCR pairs. To estimate false discovery rates, a later analysis permuted the HLA or CMV assignments 20 times. In a later analysis, co-occurring TCRs were grouped using DBSCAN, and TCRdist sequence similarity was added for clustering within HLA-allele-positive subsets. For co-occurrence clustering, repertoires with fewer than 30,000 or more than 120,000 public chains were excluded, along with roughly 5 repertoires with anomalous nucleotide sharing. Sourced from immuneACCESS, this table was stored by TCRdb with only in-frame sequences that have V and J called. A share of the clones is absent; for the studies checked, an unresolved V gene accounts for under half, and the remainder has no known explanation. Clone size and the V and J calls come from that table; the DNA yielded D and trimming. The sample table lists some 140,000 clones, under 10% of them with a count of one. The ten largest make up 5.5% to 8% of the sample.

This clone has just a few counts. Its antigen is not yet known. Base qualities were left out, and no much larger clone turns up one base away. The cohort consisted of 666 healthy bone marrow donors. Cohort members were all nominally healthy when sampled, although unrecorded immune exposures were likely present. The donor was CMV seropositive and belonged to the group of about 290 seropositive cohort members. A peripheral blood sample was provided by each donor, and peripheral blood mononuclear cells were used for TCR beta sequencing. Genomic DNA was extracted from the blood cell samples with the Qiagen DNeasy Blood Extraction Kit. CDR1 and CDR2, per the germline V gene (reference sequence), are LNHNV and YYDKDF. Relative to germline, V is missing 5 bases and J is missing 8 bases, with 10 bases of the junction outside any gene match. The CDR3 sequence holds 14 residues, the cysteine and phenylalanine included. Just the 42-base CDR3 DNA is kept, in frame starting at base 1.

The V and J genes are TRBV15 and TRBJ1-2; 8 nucleotides in the junction match TRBD1. The receptor was isolated from a woman in her 40s in good health and CMV-seropositive. The sample consisted of PBMCs. In nucleotides, the sequence is TGTGCCACCAGCTCCACCCTGACAGGGGAAGGCTACACCTTC. Its translation reads: CATSSTLTGEGYTF.